This T cell receptor beta chain is drawn from a study of cytomegalovirus exposure and HLA in healthy donors. This clone has a handful of counts. V was clipped by 0 bases and J by 12 bases; unmatched bases: 10. This CDR3 is built from 15 residues. Germline V CDR1 and CDR2: SGHRS, YFSETQ. PCR involved 60 Vbeta and 13 Jbeta primers. The repertoire was sequenced with immunoSEQ multiplex PCR; TCRdb's copy has only in-frame clones and lacks some. The sample includes fewer than 200,000 clones, approximately 80% seen only once; the top ten take 13%. The sequencing sample was made of PBMCs. This clonotype originated in a woman between 50 and 59 years old in good health and CMV-seronegative. The genes are TRBV5-1 and TRBJ1-2; 11 nucleotides line up with TRBD1. The CDR3 bases are TGCGCCAGCAGCTTGGCGATGGGGACAGGGGGAGTTGACACCTTC. It yields the protein CASSLAMGTGGVDTF.